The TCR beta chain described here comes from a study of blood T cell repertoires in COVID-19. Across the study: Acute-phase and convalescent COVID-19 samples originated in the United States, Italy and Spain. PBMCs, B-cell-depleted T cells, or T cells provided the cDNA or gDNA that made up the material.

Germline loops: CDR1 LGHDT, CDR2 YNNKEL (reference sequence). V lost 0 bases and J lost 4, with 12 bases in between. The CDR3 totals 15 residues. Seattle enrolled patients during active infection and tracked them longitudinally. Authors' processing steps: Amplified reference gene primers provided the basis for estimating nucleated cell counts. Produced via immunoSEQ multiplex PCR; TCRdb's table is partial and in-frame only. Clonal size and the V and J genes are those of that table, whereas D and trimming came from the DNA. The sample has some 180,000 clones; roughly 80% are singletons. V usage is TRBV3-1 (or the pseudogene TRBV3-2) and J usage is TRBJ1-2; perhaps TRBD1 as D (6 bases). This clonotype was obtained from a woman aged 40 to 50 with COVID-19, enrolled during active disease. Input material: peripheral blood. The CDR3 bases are TGTGCCAGCAGCCAAGATCGGGGACACAGCTATGGCTACACCTTC. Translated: CASSQDRGHSYGYTF.